This paragraph covers one TCR beta chain sequence. Its antigen is currently unknown. Those who donated, Caucasian adults without exception, all lived in Nashville, Tennessee. The sample originates from a study of shared clonotypes between healthy human individuals. Across the whole study: Researchers assigned three CD4 naive, three CD4 memory, two CD8 naive and one CD8 memory plate to each donor.

Study findings and constraints: Roughly 4.6% of naive CD4 clonotypes were common to a few donors.

Germline V gene data show CDR1 as SQVTM and CDR2 as ANQGSEA. This CDR3 comprises 10 residues. Trimming stripped 7 bases from V and 0 bases from J, with 3 bases between. TCRdb's copy holds only in-frame clones and misses some; the assay was immunoSEQ multiplex PCR. The profile covers about a million clones, with approximately 80% appearing a single time and roughly 0.83% taken by the ten largest. This chain joins TRBV29-1 and TRBJ1-1, with D hard to call. Material for sequencing was memory CD4+ T cells from PBMCs. Sample subset: CD45RA-negative fraction. The sequence derives from a young man in good health. Some clones in this sample may be carry-over from other donors' samples. DNA of the CDR3: TGCAGCGCTGTGAACACTGAAGCTTTCTTT. Its protein product is CSAVNTEAFF.